A single sample is the source of the 8 T cell receptor beta chains below, sequenced in a study of blood T cell repertoires in COVID-19. Clones were read by immunoSEQ multiplex PCR, and TCRdb kept only the in-frame ones, dropping some. This table holds about 380,000 clones, around 87% found once. Material for sequencing was PBMCs or T cells enriched from blood (not recorded which). These receptor sequences come from a man aged 25 to 40 who had recovered from COVID-19.

The chain joins TRBV19 to TRBJ1-5; D is perhaps TRBD1 (6 bases). The CDR3 spans 14 residues. V was cut by 5 bases and J by 7 bases, with 15 bases left in between. Germline V gene lookup returns CDR1 LNHDA and CDR2 SQIVND (reference sequence). In DNA form, the CDR3 reads TGTGCCAGTAGTGGCAACAGGGCAGGACAGCCCCAGCATTTT. Protein sequence: CASSGNRAGQPQHF.

This CDR3 is CAISGQPNEKLFF. Written as DNA, the CDR3 is TGTGCCATCAGCGGACAGCCTAATGAAAAACTGTTTTTT. The V gene is TRBV10-3, the J gene TRBJ1-4; D perhaps matches TRBD1 (6 bases). The germline V gene encodes CDR1 ENHRY and CDR2 SYGVKD. The CDR3 is 13 residues long. Trimming stripped 6 bases from V and 3 bases from J, with 8 bases between.

J is TRBJ1-5 and V is TRBV5-1; 7 bases align to TRBD1. Trimming removed 3 bases from V and 5 bases from J; junction bases left unmatched: 5. The CDR3 has 14 residues. Germline V gene sequence: CDR1 SGHRS, CDR2 YFSETQ. The CDR3 DNA reads as TGCGCCAGCAGCTCTGGGGACAGTTATCAGCCCCAGCATTTT. Translation: CASSSGDSYQPQHF.

The chain recombines TRBV11-3 with TRBJ2-2; D may be TRBD1 (5 bases). Germline assignment: CDR1 SGHNT and CDR2 YENEEA. Trimming cost V 2 bases and J 4 bases, with 14 bases left between them. The CDR3 extends over 16 amino acids. DNA of the CDR3: TGTGCCAGCAGCTTACCAGGTTTGGACATCACCGGGGAGCTGTTTTTT. The encoded protein is CASSLPGLDITGELFF.

In nucleotides, the CDR3 is TGTGCCAGCAGCTTCCGCGTCGAGCAGTTCTTC. This translates into CASSFRVEQFF. This rearrangement joins TRBV7-2 to TRBJ2-1, with D uncertain. The germline V and J ends were trimmed by 3 bases and 10 bases, with 7 bases remaining between them. Germline V lookup: CDR1 SGHTA, CDR2 FQGNSA. The CDR3 extends over 11 amino acids.

DNA for the CDR3: TGTGCCAGCAGCGTATGGCAGGGAGGCGAGCAGTACTTC. It codes for CASSVWQGGEQYF. The chain carries TRBV9 and TRBJ2-7; D might be TRBD2 (6 bases). V was shortened by 1 base and J by 6 bases, with 11 bases between the two germline ends. CDR3 length equals 13 residues. Germline CDR1 is SGDLS and CDR2 is YYNGEE.

This clone was seen a few times. This CDR3 reads CASSILRTGRTEAFF. The CDR3 DNA reads as TGTGCCAGCAGCATTCTGCGGACAGGAAGGACTGAAGCTTTCTTT. The chain uses TRBV11-2 and TRBJ1-1; 7 bases map to TRBD1. V gave up 5 bases and J gave up 5 bases; unmatched junction bases: 11. The CDR3 contains 15 residues. The germline gives CDR1 SGHAT, CDR2 FQNNGV.

The chain employs TRBV3-1 (or the pseudogene TRBV3-2) and TRBJ2-2, with 9 bases identical to TRBD2. The germline V gene has CDR1 LGHDT and CDR2 YNNKEL (reference sequence). This CDR3 region has 14 residues. J gave up 7 bases and V 4 bases, and 4 bases lay outside the gene matches. Here the CDR3 DNA reads TGTGCCAGCAGCCCCCATAGCGGGGGCGGGGAGCTGTTTTTT. Translated, it gives CASSPHSGGGELFF.